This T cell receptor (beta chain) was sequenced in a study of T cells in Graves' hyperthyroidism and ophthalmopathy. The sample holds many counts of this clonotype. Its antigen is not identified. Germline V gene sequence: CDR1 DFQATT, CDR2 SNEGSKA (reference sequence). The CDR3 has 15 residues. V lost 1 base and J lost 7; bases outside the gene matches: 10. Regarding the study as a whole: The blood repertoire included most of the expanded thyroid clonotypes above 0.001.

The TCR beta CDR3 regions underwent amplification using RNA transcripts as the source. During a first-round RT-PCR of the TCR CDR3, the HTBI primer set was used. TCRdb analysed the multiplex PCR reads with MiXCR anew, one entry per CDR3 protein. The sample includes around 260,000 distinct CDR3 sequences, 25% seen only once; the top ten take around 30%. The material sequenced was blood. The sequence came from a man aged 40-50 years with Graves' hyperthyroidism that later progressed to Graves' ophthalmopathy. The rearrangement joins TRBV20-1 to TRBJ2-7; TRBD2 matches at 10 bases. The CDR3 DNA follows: TGCAGTGCTAGAGCTCCTACTAGCGGGATATGGGAGCAGTACTTC. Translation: CSARAPTSGIWEQYF.